These 23 T cell receptor beta chains were sequenced from one sample in a study of early stage breast cancer tumors (dated by TCRdb to the late 2010s). Libraries were made using the immunoSEQ multiplex PCR assay. Not all clones reach the TCRdb copy of this immuneACCESS table, which keeps in-frame sequences only. Checked studies attribute under half of the gap to unresolved V genes and leave the rest unexplained. In all, the sample holds around 30,000 clones, and roughly 80% of those were seen once. The ten largest clones take up 10% of the sample. The sequencing sample was made of breast tumor tissue. The receptors here all came from a person younger than 45 with breast cancer.

The V gene is TRBV27, the J gene TRBJ1-1; maybe TRBD1 (6 bases). With 7 bases removed from V and 1 base from J, the gap between germline ends came to 13 bases. The CDR3 spans 14 residues. The germline gives CDR1 MNHEY, CDR2 SMNVEV (reference sequence). The CDR3 spells CASISGQQNTEAFF. The CDR3 coding sequence is TGTGCCAGCATTTCCGGACAGCAGAACACTGAAGCTTTCTTT.

The CDR3 reads CASSLSINKNTEAFF. The CDR3 DNA reads as TGTGCCAGCAGTTTATCGATAAACAAGAACACTGAAGCTTTCTTT. V is TRBV27 and J is TRBJ1-1; D is undetermined. The V end lost 0 bases, the J end lost 1 base, and 9 bases lay between the germline ends. Germline V CDR1 and CDR2: MNHEY, SMNVEV (reference sequence). The length of the CDR3 is 15 residues.

The rearrangement joins TRBV27 to TRBJ1-1, with D perhaps TRBD1 (6 bases). The V end lost 3 bases, the J end lost 1 base, and 9 bases lay between the germline ends. CDR3 length: 14 residues. Germline V gene data show CDR1 as MNHEY and CDR2 as SMNVEV (reference sequence). In DNA form, the CDR3 reads TGTGCCAGCAGTTTGGGGGGCTGGAACACTGAAGCTTTCTTT. This sequence encodes CASSLGGWNTEAFF.

J is TRBJ2-4 and V is TRBV7-2; 10 bases align to TRBD2. This CDR3 contains 18 residues. V dropped 1 base and J dropped 0; count of bases not matched to a gene: 6. Germline values: CDR1 SGHTA, CDR2 FQGNSA. The CDR3 reads CASSLETSGPLAKNIQYF. CDR3 coding DNA: TGTGCCAGCAGCTTAGAGACTAGCGGGCCCTTAGCCAAAAACATTCAGTACTTC.

This clone was counted between two and nine times. The V and J genes are TRBV4-2 and TRBJ2-7, with a weak D call TRBD1 (6 bases). The CDR3 is 16 residues long. Germline V gives CDR1 LGHNA, CDR2 YNFKEQ. V dropped 4 bases and J dropped 1 base, with 17 bases sitting between them. The CDR3 region is CASSPSGTRNSYEQYF. In DNA, the CDR3 is TGTGCCAGCAGCCCTTCCGGGACACGGAATTCCTACGAGCAGTACTTC.

V gene TRBV11-1 combines with J gene TRBJ2-2; 9 bases align to TRBD2. This CDR3 spans 18 amino acids. CDR1 is SGHAT, CDR2 FQDESV, per germline (reference sequence). Trimming cost V 0 bases and J 10 bases; bases outside gene matches: 15. The CDR3 region is CASSLASASGRLKVELFF. CDR3 sequence (DNA): TGTGCCAGCAGCTTAGCGTCAGCCAGCGGGAGGTTAAAGGTGGAGCTGTTTTTT.

The chain couples TRBV27 to TRBJ1-2; no clear D. V was shortened by 3 bases and J by 4 bases, with 9 bases between the two germline ends. Germline V gives CDR1 MNHEY, CDR2 SMNVEV (reference sequence). The CDR3 has 13 amino acids. The CDR3 sequence: CASSLGFSYGYTF. CDR3 nucleotides: TGTGCCAGCAGTTTGGGGTTTTCCTATGGCTACACCTTC.

A few counts support this clone. V gene TRBV6-4 combines with J gene TRBJ1-3; 7 bases line up with TRBD1. V lost 3 bases and J lost 4; bases outside the gene matches: 0. The CDR3 totals 13 residues. Germline-derived CDR1 and CDR2 are MRHNA and SNTAGT. The CDR3 protein is CASSEDRGNTIYF. In DNA, the CDR3 is TGTGCCAGCAGTGAGGACAGGGGAAACACCATATATTTT.

The V call is TRBV6-5, the J call TRBJ1-1; D perhaps matches TRBD1 (6 bases). The germline CDR1 and CDR2 sequences are MNHEY and SVGAGI. Trimming took off 8 bases at V and 3 bases at J, with 7 bases between the two ends. The CDR3 consists of 11 residues. CDR3: CASGGHTEAFF. The CDR3 DNA reads as TGTGCCAGCGGGGGGCACACTGAAGCTTTCTTT.

This chain joins TRBV5-6 and TRBJ1-1, with D possibly matching TRBD1 (5 bases). Germline V CDR1 and CDR2: SGHDT, YYEEEE. Trimming stripped 4 bases from V and 4 bases from J, with 14 bases between. This CDR3 contains 14 residues. The DNA for the CDR3 is TGTGCCAGCAGCCAGACCAGGGCGGCCACTGAAGCTTTCTTT. Its protein product is CASSQTRAATEAFF.

This chain joins TRBV14 and TRBJ2-1; TRBD2 aligns across 10 bases. V lost 2 bases to trimming and J lost 3 bases; unmatched junction nucleotides: 4. Germline V gives CDR1 SGHDN, CDR2 FVKESK. The CDR3 length is 16 residues. Here the CDR3 reads CASSQLTSGYYNEQFF. The CDR3 DNA reads as TGTGCCAGCAGCCAACTGACTAGCGGGTACTACAATGAGCAGTTCTTC.

This sequence joins TRBV7-9 and TRBJ2-4; weak D call: TRBD2 (5 bases). The CDR3 covers 15 residues. From germline, CDR1 is SEHNR and CDR2 FQNEAQ (reference sequence). The V end lost 5 bases, the J end lost 6 bases, and 17 bases lay between the germline ends. CDR3 residues: CASSPTTRGLNIQYF. As DNA, the CDR3 is TGTGCCAGCAGCCCCACAACTAGAGGCTTAAACATTCAGTACTTC.

DNA of the CDR3: TGTGCCAGCAGCCGACTAGCCGGAGTGGGGGGGGAGCTGTTTTTT. Protein sequence: CASSRLAGVGGELFF. The genes are TRBV7-6 and TRBJ2-2; 7 nucleotides match TRBD2. Germline-derived CDR1 and CDR2 are SGHVS and FNYEAQ. CDR3 length: 15 amino acids. V dropped 5 bases and J dropped 8; count of bases not matched to a gene: 11.

V and J are TRBV6-6 and TRBJ2-5; 7 nucleotides agree with TRBD1. The germline gives CDR1 MNHNY, CDR2 SVGAGI (reference sequence). The J segment lost 5 bases and the V segment lost 0 bases, leaving 6 bases of the junction unmatched. There are 15 residues in the CDR3. The CDR3 here is CASSYSTGWGETQYF. The CDR3 DNA follows: TGTGCCAGCAGTTACTCGACAGGGTGGGGGGAGACCCAGTACTTC.

V is TRBV4-2 and J is TRBJ2-1, with TRBD2 identical over 13 bases. V lost 3 bases to trimming and J lost 4 bases; unmatched junction nucleotides: 6. This CDR3 is built from 17 residues. The germline V gene has CDR1 LGHNA and CDR2 YNFKEQ. The CDR3 nucleotides are TGTGCCAGCAGCCAGGAACTAGCGGGAGGGCCTTACAATGAGCAGTTCTTC. It yields the protein CASSQELAGGPYNEQFF.

In its sample, this clone was seen once. The V call is TRBV5-4, the J call TRBJ2-5, with a tentative D call TRBD1 (6 bases). The CDR3 contains 14 residues. The germline V gene encodes CDR1 SGHNT and CDR2 YYREEE (reference sequence). Trimming removed 4 bases from V and 5 bases from J, with 15 bases in between. This CDR3 reads CASSTATGTETQYF. The CDR3 region has the DNA TGTGCCAGCAGCACAGCAACAGGGACGGAGACCCAGTACTTC. Based on the CDR3 plus reference TRBV5-4 and TRBJ2-5, the full variable domain is ETGVTQSPTHLIKTRGQQVTLRCSSQSGHNTVSWYQQALGQGPQFIFQYYREEENGRGNFPPRFSGLQFPNYSSELNVNALELDDSALYLCASSTATGTETQYFGPGTRLLVL.

The chain is built from TRBV18 and TRBJ1-1; TRBD1 is a possible D gene (6 bases). This CDR3 is built from 16 residues. Germline loops: CDR1 KGHSH, CDR2 LQKENI. Trimming pared 3 bases from V and 1 base from J, leaving 15 bases between. Here the CDR3 DNA reads TGTGCCAGCTCACCGTTGACAGGCGCTGGGAACACTGAAGCTTTCTTT. Amino acids: CASSPLTGAGNTEAFF.

The chain recombines TRBV9 with TRBJ2-1; D unclear. Between the trimmed V and J ends, which lost 0 bases and 1 base, there was a span of 8 bases. CDR1 SGDLS and CDR2 YYNGEE come from the germline V gene. This CDR3 is built from 15 residues. CDR3 residues: CASSVVSLSYNEQFF. The CDR3 region has the DNA TGTGCCAGCAGCGTAGTAAGCCTTTCCTACAATGAGCAGTTCTTC.

This clone has only a few counts. The CDR3 here is CASSIPLTSGPYEQYF. The CDR3 DNA follows: TGTGCCAGCAGTATACCCCTCACTAGCGGCCCCTACGAGCAGTACTTC. This chain joins TRBV6-6 and TRBJ2-7; TRBD2 agrees at 8 bases. The CDR3 sequence is 16 residues long. Germline trimming cut 5 bases from V and 2 bases from J; bases unmatched to any gene: 11. Germline V gene data show CDR1 as MNHNY and CDR2 as SVGAGI (reference sequence).

The rearrangement links TRBV29-1 to TRBJ2-7; 13 nucleotides align to TRBD2. The CDR3 is 14 residues long. Trimming removed 2 bases from V and 7 bases from J; junction bases left unmatched: 5. Germline V gene sequence: CDR1 SQVTM, CDR2 ANQGSEA. Here the CDR3 reads CSVETGLAGREQYF. In nucleotides, the CDR3 is TGCAGCGTTGAAACGGGACTAGCGGGGAGAGAGCAGTACTTC.

The J gene is TRBJ2-3, the V gene TRBV7-2; D is undetermined. The V gene lost 1 base and the J gene lost 0 bases, with 8 bases spanning the gap. The CDR3 runs 15 residues. Germline lookup yields CDR1 SGHTA and CDR2 FQGNSA. The CDR3 protein is CASSLVAASTDTQYF. The CDR3 DNA reads as TGTGCCAGCAGCTTAGTGGCAGCTAGCACAGATACGCAGTATTTT.

The V call is TRBV7-6, the J call TRBJ2-7; 9 bases are shared with TRBD1. V shed 4 bases, J shed 0 bases, and the junction held 4 bases outside the gene matches. The germline gives CDR1 SGHVS, CDR2 FNYEAQ. There are 15 residues in the CDR3. The CDR3 coding sequence is TGTGCCAGCAGCTCACAGGGGGCCCTCTCCTACGAGCAGTACTTC. It encodes CASSSQGALSYEQYF. The full variable domain, its missing parts supplied by reference TRBV7-6 and TRBJ2-7, is GAGVSQSPRYKVTKRGQDVALRCDPISGHVSLYWYRQALGQGPEFLTYFNYEAQQDKSGLPNDRFSAERPEGSISTLTIQRTEQRDSAMYRCASSSQGALSYEQYFGPGTRLTVT.

This clone was observed a handful of times. The chain uses TRBV29-1 and TRBJ2-5; TRBD1 matches at 8 bases. CDR3 length equals 12 residues. The ends lost 5 bases at V and 11 bases at J; junction bases unmatched: 10. CDR1 is SQVTM, CDR2 ANQGSEA, per germline. CDR3 in amino acids: CSVLGQAMGQYF. DNA of the CDR3: TGCAGCGTTTTGGGACAGGCAATGGGGCAGTACTTC.